Here is one TCR beta chain with its context. The data derive from a study of blood T cell repertoires in COVID-19. In the study overall: Acute and convalescent COVID-19 samples came from the United States, Italy and Spain. Sources were T cells, B-cell-depleted T cells, or PBMCs; the material itself was cDNA or gDNA.

In the authors' workflow: Amplification of reference gene primers provided the estimated nucleated cell counts. Produced via immunoSEQ multiplex PCR; TCRdb's table is partial and in-frame only. The V and J calls and clone size were taken over from that table, and D and trimming were inferred from the DNA. The sample lists roughly 150,000 clones, about nine tenths seen once, with roughly 4% in the top ten. Germline CDR1 reads SQVTM; CDR2 reads ANQGSEA. V was cut by 7 bases and J by 3 bases, with 13 bases left in between. The CDR3 length is 12 residues. Each exposed participant met a COVID-19 case in the 2 weeks preceding study entry.

The rearrangement uses TRBV29-1 and TRBJ2-7, with a weak D call TRBD2 (6 bases). The clonotype was recovered from a woman between 40 and 55 years old who had been exposed to COVID-19. Material for sequencing was PBMCs or T cells enriched from blood (not recorded which). The CDR3 sequence: CSAGGINYEQYF. Written as DNA, the CDR3 is TGCAGCGCAGGAGGGATAAACTACGAGCAGTACTTC.